The next 19 T cell receptor beta chains were all read from a single sample in a study of cytomegalovirus exposure and HLA in healthy donors. Data came from immunoSEQ multiplex PCR; TCRdb stores just in-frame clones and leaves some out. Of about 110,000 clones listed, 85% to 90% are singletons. The sequencing input was PBMCs. These receptors all stem from a young woman in good health and CMV-seronegative.

The J gene is TRBJ2-7, the V gene TRBV19; TRBD1 agrees at 8 bases. CDR1 and CDR2 from the germline V gene are LNHDA and SQIVND (reference sequence). The CDR3 loop spans 13 amino acids. V was pared by 5 bases and J by 7 bases, with 7 bases of the junction left unmatched. CDR3 protein: CASSQRTGLEQYF. Here the CDR3 DNA reads TGTGCCAGTAGTCAGAGGACAGGGTTGGAGCAGTACTTC.

V usage is TRBV7-9 and J usage is TRBJ2-1; 12 positions match TRBD2. The J segment lost 3 bases and the V segment lost 5 bases, leaving 14 bases of the junction unmatched. Germline CDR1 reads SEHNR; CDR2 reads FQNEAQ (reference sequence). The CDR3 has 19 amino acids. CDR3 in amino acids: CASSHPRLAGAPYYNEQFF. CDR3 nucleotide sequence: TGTGCCAGCAGCCATCCCCGACTAGCGGGGGCGCCTTACTACAATGAGCAGTTCTTC.

V usage is TRBV11-2 and J usage is TRBJ1-2; D gene ambiguous. V was clipped by 5 bases and J by 8 bases, with 18 bases between them. The germline V gene has CDR1 SGHAT and CDR2 FQNNGV. This CDR3 is 14 amino acids long. The CDR3: CASSPPTDSVGYTF. For the CDR3, the DNA is TGTGCCAGCAGCCCCCCGACGGACTCCGTGGGCTACACCTTC.

The chain couples TRBV7-9 to TRBJ2-3; a possible D gene is TRBD2 (6 bases). The CDR3 contains 16 residues. V lost 6 bases to trimming and J lost 0 bases, with 16 bases between them. The germline CDR1 and CDR2 sequences are SEHNR and FQNEAQ (reference sequence). The CDR3 sequence is CASRLRRDGSTDTQYF. The DNA of the CDR3 is TGTGCCAGCAGATTGAGGCGGGACGGGAGCACAGATACGCAGTATTTT.

The gene calls are TRBV9 and TRBJ2-7, with 7 bases aligning to TRBD2. Per germline, CDR1 SGDLS and CDR2 YYNGEE. The CDR3 runs 19 residues. V gave up 0 bases and J gave up 4 bases; unmatched junction bases: 19. The CDR3 reads CASSVGAWVGEGGSYEQYF. The CDR3 DNA sequence: TGTGCCAGCAGCGTAGGAGCGTGGGTCGGGGAGGGAGGATCGTACGAGCAGTACTTC.

The CDR3 nucleotides read TGTGCCAGCACCTCCAGGACAGGGTCTAATCAGCCCCAGCATTTT. This translates into CASTSRTGSNQPQHF. V usage is TRBV7-2 and J usage is TRBJ1-5, with 8 bases lining up with TRBD1. Germline CDR1 reads SGHTA; CDR2 reads FQGNSA. V shed 7 bases, J shed 4 bases, and the junction held 9 bases outside the gene matches. The CDR3 covers 15 residues.

The chain recombines TRBV5-5 with TRBJ2-7, with TRBD1 as a possible D gene (6 bases). The germline CDR1 and CDR2 sequences are SGHKS and YYEKEE (reference sequence). Deletions cut 4 bases from V and 0 bases from J, with 14 bases between. CDR3 size: 15 residues. In DNA, the CDR3 is TGTGCCAGCAGCCTCGGACAGACCTCCTCCTACGAGCAGTACTTC. Translating it yields CASSLGQTSSYEQYF.

This chain uses TRBV7-9 with TRBJ2-1; D not resolved. V lost 4 bases, J lost 5 bases, and 6 bases lay in between. CDR1 is SEHNR and CDR2 is FQNEAQ in the germline V gene (reference sequence). CDR3 length equals 12 residues. The CDR3 spells CASSSRNNEQFF. The CDR3 DNA is TGTGCCAGCAGCTCGAGGAACAATGAGCAGTTCTTC. Full variable domain (outside the CDR3, taken from reference TRBV7-9 and TRBJ2-1): DTGVSQNPRHKITKRGQNVTFRCDPISEHNRLYWYRQTLGQGPEFLTYFQNEAQLEKSRLLSDRFSAERPKGSFSTLEIQRTEQGDSAMYLCASSSRNNEQFFGPGTRLTVL.

The chain has TRBV27 and TRBJ2-3; the D gene is possibly TRBD2 (6 bases). Looked up from germline, CDR1 is MNHEY and CDR2 is SMNVEV (reference sequence). This CDR3 contains 15 residues. Trimming pared 6 bases from V and 0 bases from J, leaving 13 bases between. The CDR3 coding sequence is TGTGCCAGCAGGAGACGGGAGACAAGCACAGATACGCAGTATTTT. Protein product: CASRRRETSTDTQYF.

The rearrangement joins TRBV5-6 to TRBJ2-3; TRBD2 might be the D (6 bases). CDR1 and CDR2 from the germline V gene are SGHDT and YYEEEE. The CDR3 length is 15 residues. V gave up 1 base and J gave up 4 bases, with 13 bases separating them. CDR3 DNA: TGTGCCAGCAGCTTGACAGGAGGGCCGGCAGATACGCAGTATTTT. Translated: CASSLTGGPADTQYF. Variable domain in full (rest from reference TRBV5-6 and TRBJ2-3): DAGVTQSPTHLIKTRGQQVTLRCSPKSGHDTVSWYQQALGQGPQFIFQYYEEEERQRGNFPDRFSGHQFPNYSSELNVNALLLGDSALYLCASSLTGGPADTQYFGPGTRLTVL.

Only one count was recorded for this clone. The genes are TRBV7-3 and TRBJ2-1; TRBD2 might be the D (7 bases). The germline V and J ends were trimmed by 1 base and 7 bases, with 23 bases remaining between them. The CDR3 has 18 amino acids. Germline V CDR1 and CDR2: SGHTA, FQGTGA. CDR3 coding DNA: TGTGCCAGCAGCTTAAACCCCACCGCGGGGGCCCCCCAGAATGAGCAGTTCTTC. Translation gives CASSLNPTAGAPQNEQFF.

The chain links TRBV7-6 to TRBJ2-3; D is possibly TRBD2 (7 bases). The length of the CDR3 is 15 residues. The ends were cut back, 5 bases at V and 2 bases at J, with 14 bases in the middle. Germline V gives CDR1 SGHVS, CDR2 FNYEAQ. The CDR3 here is CASSRAGALTDTQYF. CDR3 sequence (DNA): TGTGCCAGCAGCCGGGCGGGGGCCCTCACAGATACGCAGTATTTT.

This clone turned up a few times. The rearrangement uses TRBV6-5 and TRBJ1-4; weak D call: TRBD1 (5 bases). Trimming shortened V by 5 bases and J by 7 bases, and 11 bases separated the two germline ends. The CDR3 has 13 residues. CDR1 MNHEY and CDR2 SVGAGI come from the germline V gene. The CDR3 nucleotides are TGTGCCAGCAGTCGGACACGAGGTGAAAAACTGTTTTTT. This encodes CASSRTRGEKLFF.

The V call is TRBV6-5, the J call TRBJ1-2; D is unresolved. Germline V gene lookup returns CDR1 MNHEY and CDR2 SVGAGI. The CDR3 is made up of 15 amino acids. The V and J ends lost 5 bases and 2 bases respectively, with 15 bases between them. The CDR3 region is CASSPNDLVNYGYTF. The CDR3 bases are TGTGCCAGCAGTCCCAATGACTTGGTGAACTATGGCTACACCTTC.

The J gene is TRBJ2-7, the V gene TRBV10-3, with 11 bases matching TRBD1. Germline loops: CDR1 ENHRY, CDR2 SYGVKD. This CDR3 has 16 residues. With 4 bases clipped from V and 3 bases from J, the junction kept 8 bases outside the gene matches. The CDR3 protein is CAISAIAGTGGYEQYF. DNA for the CDR3: TGTGCCATCAGTGCTATTGCCGGGACAGGGGGCTACGAGCAGTACTTC.

The gene calls are TRBV28 and TRBJ2-3; TRBD2 matches at 11 bases. Unmatched junction bases numbered 5, after V lost 3 bases and J lost 0 bases. The V gene's germline CDR1 is MDHEN and CDR2 SYDVKM. This CDR3 is 17 amino acids long. CDR3 in amino acids: CASSFRASGGSTDTQYF. The CDR3 bases are TGTGCCAGCAGTTTTAGGGCTAGCGGGGGGAGCACAGATACGCAGTATTTT. Filled out from reference TRBV28 and TRBJ2-3, the complete variable domain reads DVKVTQSSRYLVKRTGEKVFLECVQDMDHENMFWYRQDPGLGLRLIYFSYDVKMKEKGDIPEGYSVSREKKERFSLILESASTNQTSMYLCASSFRASGGSTDTQYFGPGTRLTVL.

This sequence joins TRBV7-6 and TRBJ2-3; TRBD2 matches at 8 bases. The CDR3 consists of 17 residues. Germline V lookup: CDR1 SGHVS, CDR2 FNYEAQ. The J segment lost 4 bases and the V segment lost 5 bases, leaving 14 bases of the junction unmatched. The CDR3 protein is CASSPDRAGGVADTQYF. DNA of the CDR3: TGTGCCAGCAGCCCTGATCGGGCGGGAGGTGTAGCAGATACGCAGTATTTT.

This sequence joins TRBV6-5 and TRBJ2-7; TRBD1 is a possible D gene (5 bases). Trimming pared 2 bases from V and 7 bases from J, leaving 15 bases between. CDR1 and CDR2 (germline): MNHEY, SVGAGI. The CDR3 spans 14 residues. CDR3 sequence: CASSYTADRPEQYF. The CDR3 coding sequence is TGTGCCAGCAGTTACACAGCAGACAGACCGGAGCAGTACTTC.

This chain connects TRBV7-3 to TRBJ1-1, with 7 bases lining up with TRBD1. Germline-derived CDR1 and CDR2 are SGHTA and FQGTGA. J gave up 1 base and V 6 bases, and 2 bases lay outside the gene matches. The CDR3 is 13 residues long. The CDR3 spells CASRRQGNTEAFF. The DNA of the CDR3 is TGTGCCAGCAGGAGACAGGGGAACACTGAAGCTTTCTTT.